This T cell receptor (beta chain) was sequenced in a study of human T cells and chemical hapten exposure. Regarding the study as a whole: Once DPC sensitization occurred, TCRs above 1 in 1000 frequency showed no change.

Individual cDNA molecules (in the library) carried attached unique molecular identifiers. Authors' data handling: Individual samples carried between about 23,224 and 690,600 TCRs, with approximately 100,000 as the median. TCRdb recomputed calls from the RACE reads with MiXCR, one row per CDR3 protein. The authors' filters were not applied to this entry. The sample has 130,000 or so distinct CDR3 sequences; around 8.2% are singletons. This CDR3 region has 14 residues. V gave up 6 bases and J gave up 2 bases, with 14 bases separating them. Looked up from germline, CDR1 is ENHRY and CDR2 is SYGVKD. This clonotype has only one observation. Its cognate antigen is unknown. Time point specified: healthy volunteer bleed at 2 weeks. The authors extracted total RNA from unfractionated whole blood.

The chain has TRBV10-3 and TRBJ2-7; tentative D call: TRBD1 (5 bases). This receptor was identified in a male donor in good health. Some clones in this sample may be carry-over from other donors' samples. The sequenced material came from whole blood. CDR3 nucleotides: TGTGCCATCAGACAGGACCGAACGACCTACGAGCAGTACTTC. Its protein is CAIRQDRTTYEQYF.